The 31 T cell receptor beta chains listed next were all sequenced from one sample in a study of Graves' ophthalmopathy and Graves' hyperthyroidism. RNA transcripts yielded amplified TCR beta CDR3 regions. Second-round multiplex PCR came after a first-round RT-PCR that employed HTBI primers. TCRdb processed the multiplex PCR reads anew with MiXCR; each CDR3 protein has one entry. This table has almost 750,000 distinct CDR3 sequences, roughly two fifths appearing once. Sequenced: peripheral blood. The origin of the receptors is an adult man with Graves' ophthalmopathy.

The gene calls are TRBV24-1 and TRBJ2-1, with TRBD2 as a possible D gene (6 bases). Germline CDR1 reads KGHDR; CDR2 reads SFDVKD. CDR3 length: 15 residues. Trimming stripped 8 bases from V and 8 bases from J, with 21 bases between. CDR3 coding DNA: TGTGCCACCACGAGCGGGTCCTCTGATTGGCATGAGCAGTTCTTC. This translates into CATTSGSSDWHEQFF.

The chain joins TRBV7-9 to TRBJ1-2; 7 bases match TRBD1. V dropped 6 bases and J dropped 6; count of bases not matched to a gene: 10. The CDR3 sequence is 14 residues long. Germline lookup yields CDR1 SEHNR and CDR2 FQNEAQ (reference sequence). The CDR3: CASSSGQGVNGYTF. The CDR3 DNA follows: TGTGCCAGCAGTTCTGGGCAGGGGGTGAATGGCTACACCTTC.

The chain uses TRBV11-1 and TRBJ2-7; tentatively, D is TRBD2 (5 bases). The CDR3 loop spans 13 amino acids. V gave up 8 bases and J gave up 2 bases, with 13 bases separating them. CDR1 and CDR2 from the germline V gene are SGHAT and FQDESV (reference sequence). The CDR3 DNA is TGTGCCAGCCGAGTACTAGGACCCTACGAGCAGTACTTC. Protein: CASRVLGPYEQYF.

The table lists this clonotype with a few counts. The rearrangement uses TRBV11-2 and TRBJ2-5; D is possibly TRBD1 (6 bases). Deletions cut 3 bases from V and 4 bases from J, with 15 bases between. The CDR3 extends over 15 amino acids. Germline V gene data show CDR1 as SGHAT and CDR2 as FQNNGV. The CDR3 loop reads CASSFGRGGGETQYF. The CDR3 nucleotides read TGTGCCAGCAGCTTCGGCAGGGGCGGAGGAGAGACCCAGTACTTC.

The chain joins TRBV2 to TRBJ2-7; D assignment may be TRBD1 or TRBD2 (5 bases each). Trimming took 7 bases from V and 5 from J, leaving 18 bases between them. CDR3 length equals 14 residues. Germline V lookup: CDR1 SNHLY, CDR2 FYNNEI. CDR3 coding DNA: TGTGCCAGCAAAGACCATGGGGGTGACGACGAGCAGTACTTC. Its protein is CASKDHGGDDEQYF.

The chain uses TRBV7-9 and TRBJ2-7; perhaps TRBD1 as D (5 bases). CDR3 size: 15 residues. Trimming removed 4 bases at V and 2 bases at J, with 15 bases between. CDR1 is SEHNR and CDR2 is FQNEAQ in the germline V gene (reference sequence). This CDR3 is CASSSDQGVPYEQYF. The DNA for the CDR3 is TGTGCCAGCAGCTCCGATCAAGGGGTCCCCTACGAGCAGTACTTC. Filled out from reference TRBV7-9 and TRBJ2-7, the complete variable domain reads DTGVSQNPRHKITKRGQNVTFRCDPISEHNRLYWYRQTLGQGPEFLTYFQNEAQLEKSRLLSDRFSAERPKGSFSTLEIQRTEQGDSAMYLCASSSDQGVPYEQYFGPGTRLTVT.

This rearrangement joins TRBV4-1 to TRBJ2-7; D is possibly TRBD1 (6 bases). V dropped 5 bases and J dropped 2 bases, with 13 bases sitting between them. The CDR3 totals 14 residues. The germline V gene encodes CDR1 MGHRA and CDR2 YSYEKL. The DNA of the CDR3 is TGCGCCAGCAGCGACAGGAGCTATACCTACGAGCAGTACTTC. Protein product: CASSDRSYTYEQYF.

This clonotype was observed many times. This sequence joins TRBV29-1 and TRBJ1-2; 7 nucleotides agree with TRBD1. Germline-derived CDR1 and CDR2 are SQVTM and ANQGSEA. V shed 4 bases, J shed 1 base, and the junction held 3 bases outside the gene matches. The CDR3 totals 13 residues. The chain's CDR3 is CSVADRDNYGYTF. As DNA, the CDR3 is TGCAGCGTTGCCGACAGGGATAACTATGGCTACACCTTC.

This clonotype has only a few counts. The chain employs TRBV15 and TRBJ2-5; the match to TRBD1 covers 10 bases. The CDR3 spans 19 residues. J was trimmed by 5 bases and V by 3 bases; bases with no gene match: 18. The germline V gene encodes CDR1 LNHNV and CDR2 YYDKDF (reference sequence). The CDR3 loop is CATSRALRTGGLGWETQYF. CDR3 bases: TGTGCCACCAGCAGGGCTCTCCGGACAGGGGGTTTGGGCTGGGAGACCCAGTACTTC.

V usage is TRBV11-2 and J usage is TRBJ1-4, with unresolved D. The CDR3 loop spans 12 amino acids. V shed 8 bases and J shed 8 bases, with 12 bases lying between them. Per germline, CDR1 SGHAT and CDR2 FQNNGV. CDR3 sequence (DNA): TGTGCCAGCGTAACCTGGGGAGAAAAACTGTTTTTT. It codes for CASVTWGEKLFF.

The CDR3 coding sequence is TGCAGTGCTAGGGCAGGGGGTGTGTGGAACACTGAAGCTTTCTTT. Protein product: CSARAGGVWNTEAFF. The V and J genes are TRBV20-1 and TRBJ1-1; 7 nucleotides agree with TRBD1. CDR1 DFQATT and CDR2 SNEGSKA come from the germline V gene (reference sequence). The CDR3 totals 15 residues. V was pared by 3 bases and J by 1 base, with 8 bases of the junction left unmatched.

This clonotype has only a few counts. The chain has TRBV25-1 and TRBJ2-2, with 10 bases fitting TRBD2. CDR1 is MGHDK and CDR2 is SYGVNS in the germline V gene. The CDR3 totals 15 residues. Unmatched junction bases numbered 6, after V lost 6 bases and J lost 5 bases. The CDR3 spells CASSPSGSETGELFF. CDR3 nucleotide sequence: TGTGCCAGCAGCCCTAGCGGGAGCGAAACCGGGGAGCTGTTTTTT.

Many counts were recorded for this clonotype. The chain recombines TRBV7-9 with TRBJ1-2; no definite D call. Germline CDR1 is SEHNR and CDR2 is FQNEAQ (reference sequence). The CDR3 length is 13 residues. V lost 3 bases and J 1 base, leaving 6 bases between the germline ends. DNA of the CDR3: TGTGCCAGCAGCTTTGAGATTAACTATGGCTACACCTTC. It translates to CASSFEINYGYTF.

This clonotype occurred once. This rearrangement joins TRBV15 to TRBJ2-5, with D maybe TRBD2 (5 bases). Looked up from germline, CDR1 is LNHNV and CDR2 is YYDKDF (reference sequence). The CDR3 has 17 amino acids. V was pared by 5 bases and J by 4 bases, with 23 bases between. CDR3 loop: CATSPFRHLGVAETQYF. In nucleotides, the CDR3 is TGTGCCACCAGCCCTTTTAGGCACCTGGGAGTGGCAGAGACCCAGTACTTC.

J is TRBJ2-7 and V is TRBV2; D is unclear. CDR1 is SNHLY, CDR2 FYNNEI, per germline. V was trimmed by 8 bases and J by 0 bases, leaving 14 bases between them. The CDR3 length is 14 residues. The CDR3 sequence is CASLGGRSSYEQYF. CDR3 sequence (DNA): TGTGCCAGCCTAGGCGGCAGGAGCTCCTACGAGCAGTACTTC.

V gene TRBV7-2 combines with J gene TRBJ2-5; no definite D call. The end of the DNA is better explained by TRBJ2-1, so the J call may be wrong. Germline values: CDR1 SGHTA, CDR2 FQGNSA. The CDR3 extends over 14 amino acids. This CDR3 is CASSLASSYNEQFF. The CDR3 bases are TGTGCCAGCAGCTTAGCATCCTCGTACAATGAGCAGTTCTTC.

The table lists this clonotype with a few counts. The chain recombines TRBV9 with TRBJ2-5; TRBD1 matches at 7 bases. This CDR3 has 16 residues. Losses at the gene ends were 4 bases for V and 5 bases for J; bases not matched to a gene: 14. Per the germline V gene, CDR1 is SGDLS and CDR2 is YYNGEE. In DNA, the CDR3 is TGTGCCAGCAGCCCTTGGGGGCCGACAGGGCACGAGACCCAGTACTTC. Protein: CASSPWGPTGHETQYF. Variable domain in full (rest from reference TRBV9 and TRBJ2-5): DSGVTQTPKHLITATGQRVTLRCSPRSGDLSVYWYQQSLDQGLQFLIQYYNGEERAKGNILERFSAQQFPDLHSELNLSSLELGDSALYFCASSPWGPTGHETQYFGPGTRLLVL.

The chain has TRBV25-1 and TRBJ1-3; D gene ambiguous. Germline V gene sequence: CDR1 MGHDK, CDR2 SYGVNS. Between the trimmed V and J ends, which lost 8 bases and 0 bases, there was a span of 11 bases. The CDR3 totals 14 residues. The CDR3 DNA reads as TGTGCCAGCTTAGTGAATTACTCTGGAAACACCATATATTTT. It yields the protein CASLVNYSGNTIYF.

The rearrangement uses TRBV24-1 and TRBJ2-7; D unresolved. The CDR3 length is 13 residues. CDR1 KGHDR and CDR2 SFDVKD come from the germline V gene. V lost 5 bases, J lost 6 bases, and 13 bases lay in between. CDR3 coding DNA: TGTGCCACCAGTGCTAGGGCCCCCCCCGAGCAGTACTTC. Residues: CATSARAPPEQYF.

In its sample, this clonotype was seen a few times. V usage is TRBV2 and J usage is TRBJ2-2, with 8 bases fitting TRBD2. Trimming took 7 bases from V and 2 from J; bases not matched to a gene: 6. CDR3 length: 15 residues. Germline lookup yields CDR1 SNHLY and CDR2 FYNNEI. The CDR3, as DNA: TGTGCCAGCAACGGACTAGCAGCCAACACCGGGGAGCTGTTTTTT. The encoded protein is CASNGLAANTGELFF.

In regard to this clonotype: This may arise from a read error, as a much more abundant clone is one base away. This rearrangement joins TRBV7-2 to TRBJ2-7; D call uncertain. The CDR3 covers 13 residues. The V gene's germline CDR1 is SGHTA and CDR2 FQGNSA. CDR3 bases: TGTGCCTGCAGCTTATGGCAGCTCTACGAGCAGTACTTC. Translating it yields CACSLWQLYEQYF.

The genes are TRBV20-1 and TRBJ1-1; no definite D call. Germline V gives CDR1 DFQATT, CDR2 SNEGSKA (reference sequence). The CDR3 has 13 residues. Trimming cost V 1 base and J 1 base, with 7 bases left between them. This chain's CDR3 is CSARAAGNTEAFF. The CDR3 region has the DNA TGCAGTGCTAGAGCTGCGGGGAACACTGAAGCTTTCTTT.

In its sample, this clonotype was seen a few times. Mismatch with germline at one junction end may stem from a read error. The chain has TRBV24-1 and TRBJ1-5, with D unresolved. The CDR3 is made up of 14 amino acids. The germline V gene encodes CDR1 KGHDR and CDR2 SFDVKD. CDR3 sequence (DNA): TGTGCCAGCAGTTTCAGGATGGCCGATCAGCCCCAGCATTTT. It specifies CASSFRMADQPQHF.

V usage is TRBV29-1 and J usage is TRBJ1-2; the match to TRBD1 covers 7 bases. V shed 1 base and J 10 bases; nucleotides not matched to a gene: 6. Looked up from germline, CDR1 is SQVTM and CDR2 is ANQGSEA. This CDR3 is built from 12 residues. The CDR3 DNA follows: TGCAGCGTTGAAGCCACAGGGGCGGACTACACCTTC. Its translation is CSVEATGADYTF.

This clonotype was seen more than once but under ten times. The chain has TRBV20-1 and TRBJ1-1; D is ambiguous. V lost 1 base, J lost 1 base, and 7 bases lay in between. The CDR3 has 13 residues. Germline assignment: CDR1 DFQATT and CDR2 SNEGSKA (reference sequence). The CDR3 DNA is TGCAGTGCTAGAGTTGGCAGGAACACTGAAGCTTTCTTT. This gives the protein CSARVGRNTEAFF.

The chain links TRBV9 to TRBJ2-2, with 7 bases lining up with TRBD1. In germline, CDR1 is SGDLS, CDR2 YYNGEE. Trimming at V came to 6 bases and at J to 4 bases, leaving 12 bases not matched to a gene. The CDR3 loop spans 16 amino acids. CDR3 sequence reads: CASNPTGSIGTGELFF. CDR3 DNA sequence: TGTGCCAGCAACCCGACAGGGAGCATAGGCACCGGGGAGCTGTTTTTT. The complete variable domain, with remaining parts taken from reference TRBV9 and TRBJ2-2, reads DSGVTQTPKHLITATGQRVTLRCSPRSGDLSVYWYQQSLDQGLQFLIQYYNGEERAKGNILERFSAQQFPDLHSELNLSSLELGDSALYFCASNPTGSIGTGELFFGEGSRLTVL.

The gene calls are TRBV25-1 and TRBJ1-6; a possible D gene is TRBD1 (5 bases). Germline V CDR1 and CDR2: MGHDK, SYGVNS. This CDR3 has 14 residues. V dropped 8 bases and J dropped 7 bases, with 15 bases sitting between them. The CDR3 DNA follows: TGTGCCAGCCAAGATATGGGGCAGAATTCACCCCTCCACTTT. Its translation is CASQDMGQNSPLHF.

The chain is built from TRBV7-2 and TRBJ2-7, with TRBD1 matching over 11 bases. Per germline, CDR1 SGHTA and CDR2 FQGNSA. This CDR3 is 16 amino acids long. The V segment lost 5 bases and the J segment 6 bases; nucleotides outside the gene matches: 12. Here the CDR3 DNA reads TGTGCCAGCAGCACACTGACCGGGACAGGGGGGTTCGAGCAGTACTTC. Its protein product is CASSTLTGTGGFEQYF.

Ten or more counts support this clonotype. In DNA, the CDR3 is TGTGCCATCAGGGGTGGGACAATTGGTTCCTATAATTCACCCCTCCACTTT. Protein sequence: CAIRGGTIGSYNSPLHF. The J gene is TRBJ1-6, the V gene TRBV10-3; a weak D match, TRBD1 (6 bases). CDR1 is ENHRY and CDR2 is SYGVKD in the germline V gene. The CDR3 sequence is 17 residues long. V dropped 6 bases and J dropped 1 base, with 16 bases sitting between them.

This clonotype appeared many times. The chain couples TRBV15 to TRBJ1-3, with unresolved D. Germline CDR1 is LNHNV and CDR2 is YYDKDF (reference sequence). Deletions cut 0 bases from V and 2 bases from J, with 8 bases between. This CDR3 region has 15 residues. The CDR3 bases are TGTGCCACCAGCAGAGATGGGTTTGCTGGAAACACCATATATTTT. Protein product: CATSRDGFAGNTIYF.

The table lists this clonotype with a few counts. The chain uses TRBV7-2 and TRBJ2-7; 7 bases map to TRBD1. The V gene end was trimmed by 6 bases and the J gene end by 4 bases; junction bases not matched to a gene: 15. The germline gives CDR1 SGHTA, CDR2 FQGNSA. The CDR3 consists of 16 residues. CDR3 region: CASRLQAGTASYEQYF. The CDR3 DNA reads as TGTGCCAGCAGACTCCAAGCCGGGACAGCCTCTTACGAGCAGTACTTC.